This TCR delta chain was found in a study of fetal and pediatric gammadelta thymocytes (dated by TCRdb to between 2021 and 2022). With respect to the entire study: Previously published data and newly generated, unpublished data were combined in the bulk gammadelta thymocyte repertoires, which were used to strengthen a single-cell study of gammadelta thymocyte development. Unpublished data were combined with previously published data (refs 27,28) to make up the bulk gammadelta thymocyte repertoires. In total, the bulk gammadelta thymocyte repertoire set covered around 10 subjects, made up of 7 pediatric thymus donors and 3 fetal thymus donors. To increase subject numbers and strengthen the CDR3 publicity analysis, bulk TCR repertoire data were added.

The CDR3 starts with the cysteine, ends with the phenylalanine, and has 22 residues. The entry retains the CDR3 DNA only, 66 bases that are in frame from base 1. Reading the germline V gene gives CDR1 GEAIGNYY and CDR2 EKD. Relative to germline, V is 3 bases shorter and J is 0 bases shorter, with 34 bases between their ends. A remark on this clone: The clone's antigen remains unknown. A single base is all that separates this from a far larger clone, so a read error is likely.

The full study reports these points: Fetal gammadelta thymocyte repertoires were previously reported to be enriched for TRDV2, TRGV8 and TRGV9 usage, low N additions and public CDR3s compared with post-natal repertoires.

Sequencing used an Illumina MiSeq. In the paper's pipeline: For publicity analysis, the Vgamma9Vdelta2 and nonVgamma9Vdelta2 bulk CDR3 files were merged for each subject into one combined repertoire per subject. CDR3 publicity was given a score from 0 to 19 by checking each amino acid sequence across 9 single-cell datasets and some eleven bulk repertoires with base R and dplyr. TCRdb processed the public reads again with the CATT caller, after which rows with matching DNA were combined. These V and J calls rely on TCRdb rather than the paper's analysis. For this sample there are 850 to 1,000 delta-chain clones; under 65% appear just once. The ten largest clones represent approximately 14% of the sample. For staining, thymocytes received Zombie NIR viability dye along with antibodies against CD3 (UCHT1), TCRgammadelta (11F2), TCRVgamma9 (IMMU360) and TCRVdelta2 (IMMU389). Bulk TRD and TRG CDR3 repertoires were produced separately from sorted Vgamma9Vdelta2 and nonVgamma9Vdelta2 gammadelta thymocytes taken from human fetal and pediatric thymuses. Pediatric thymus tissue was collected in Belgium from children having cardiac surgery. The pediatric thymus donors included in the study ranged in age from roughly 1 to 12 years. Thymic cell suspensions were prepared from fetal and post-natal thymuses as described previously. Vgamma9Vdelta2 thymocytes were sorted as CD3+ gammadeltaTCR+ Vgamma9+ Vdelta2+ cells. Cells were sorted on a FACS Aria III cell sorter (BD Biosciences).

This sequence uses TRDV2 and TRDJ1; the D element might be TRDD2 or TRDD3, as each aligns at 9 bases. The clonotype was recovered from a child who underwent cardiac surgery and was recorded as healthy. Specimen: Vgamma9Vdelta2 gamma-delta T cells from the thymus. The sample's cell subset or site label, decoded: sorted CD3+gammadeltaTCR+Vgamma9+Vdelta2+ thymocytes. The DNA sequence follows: TGTGCCTGTGACCCGCGGCCTTCCTACTGGGGGACCCGTAAGGAGTACACCGATAAACTCATCTTT. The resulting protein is CACDPRPSYWGTRKEYTDKLIF.